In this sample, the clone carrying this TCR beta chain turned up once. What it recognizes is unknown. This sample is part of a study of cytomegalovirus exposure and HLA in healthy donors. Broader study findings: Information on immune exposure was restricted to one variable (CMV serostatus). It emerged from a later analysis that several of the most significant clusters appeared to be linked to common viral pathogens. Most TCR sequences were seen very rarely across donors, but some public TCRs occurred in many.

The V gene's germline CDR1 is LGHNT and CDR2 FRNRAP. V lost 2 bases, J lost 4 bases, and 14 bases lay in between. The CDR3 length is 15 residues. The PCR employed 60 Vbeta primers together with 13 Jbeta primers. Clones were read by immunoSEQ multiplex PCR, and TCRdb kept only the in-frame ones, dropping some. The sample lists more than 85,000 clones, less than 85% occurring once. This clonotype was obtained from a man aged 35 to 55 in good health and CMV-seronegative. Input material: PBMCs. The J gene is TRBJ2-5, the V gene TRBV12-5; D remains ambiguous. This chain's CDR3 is CASGLNSPSGETQYF. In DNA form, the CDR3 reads TGTGCTAGTGGTTTGAACTCCCCATCGGGAGAGACCCAGTACTTC.